The source of this T cell receptor beta chain is a study of control samples from healthy donors and cancer patients. The data were produced by immunoSEQ multiplex PCR, yet TCRdb's version contains in-frame clones alone and is incomplete. Counted here are some 130,000 clones, under 95% occurring once; the ten biggest clones make up under 2%. Deletions cut 5 bases from V and 5 bases from J, with 8 bases between. This CDR3 is 12 amino acids long. CDR1 is SGHVS and CDR2 is FQNEAQ in the germline V gene. The sample taken for sequencing was PBMCs. The chain is built from TRBV7-8 and TRBJ2-3; D is ambiguous. This TCR derives from a man over 45 with head and neck cancer. The CDR3 DNA follows: TGTGCCAGCAGCCCTTGGGAAGATACGCAGTATTTT. Residues: CASSPWEDTQYF.